What follows are 25 T cell receptor beta chains derived from one specimen sequenced in a study of T cells in Graves' hyperthyroidism and ophthalmopathy. Amplified regions were TCR beta CDR3 sequences from RNA transcripts. The HTBI primer set served for first-round RT-PCR of the TCR CDR3. In TCRdb, the multiplex PCR reads were re-called with MiXCR into one record per CDR3 protein. The sample has roughly 500,000 distinct CDR3 sequences; approximately 49% are singletons. The sequenced sample consisted of peripheral blood or thyroid tissue (not recorded which). The source is an adult woman with Graves' disease, either hyperthyroidism or ophthalmopathy (not recorded which).

A word on this clonotype: With a much larger clone just one base away, this may be a read error. The rearrangement joins TRBV15 to TRBJ1-2; tentative D call: TRBD1 (6 bases). Germline V gene data show CDR1 as LNHNV and CDR2 as YYDKDF (reference sequence). The CDR3 extends over 12 amino acids. In DNA form, the CDR3 reads TGTGCCACCGGCAGAGCCCAGGGGCGCGAGGACTTC. Residues: CATGRAQGREDF.

Comment on this clonotype: One junction end disagrees with the germline gene, perhaps due to a read error. The CDR3 coding sequence is TGTACCAGCAGAGTTCGTTCAGGATCACCCCTCCACTTT. It codes for CTSRVRSGSPLHF. This rearrangement joins TRBV25-1 to TRBJ1-6, with D uncertain. The CDR3 loop spans 13 amino acids. CDR1 is MGHDK, CDR2 SYGVNS, per germline.

The rearrangement uses TRBV19 and TRBJ1-4; the D gene is possibly TRBD1 (5 bases). Germline V CDR1 and CDR2: LNHDA, SQIVND (reference sequence). The CDR3 contains 13 residues. V lost 6 bases and J lost 9, with 14 bases in between. CDR3 in amino acids: CASSSSGTKKLFF. CDR3 bases: TGTGCCAGTAGCTCCTCCGGGACCAAAAAACTGTTTTTT.

The gene calls are TRBV12-3 or TRBV12-4 and TRBJ1-5; maybe TRBD1 (5 bases). V was pared by 3 bases and J by 11 bases, with 11 bases between. The CDR3 sequence is 12 residues long. CDR3 loop: CASSFDRKTQHF. The CDR3 DNA reads TGTGCCAGCAGTTTTGACAGAAAGACCCAGCATTTT.

In its sample, this clonotype was seen a few times. One base away lies a much larger clone, so this may be a sequencing read error. The chain combines TRBV29-1 with TRBJ2-7; 8 bases map to TRBD1. The CDR3 length is 12 residues. Germline V lookup: CDR1 SQVTM, CDR2 ANQGSEA. J lost 4 bases, V lost 8 bases, and 7 bases had no gene match. In DNA, the CDR3 is TGCAGCTCCCGGGACAGGAGATACGAGCAGTACTTC. This translates into CSSRDRRYEQYF.

This clonotype showed up just once. V gene TRBV20-1 combines with J gene TRBJ2-2; D assignment may be TRBD1 or TRBD2 (5 bases each). Germline V gene sequence: CDR1 DFQATT, CDR2 SNEGSKA (reference sequence). V lost 0 bases and J lost 5, with 13 bases in between. The CDR3 contains 15 residues. The CDR3 DNA follows: TGCAGTGCTAGAGAGCCGGGACGTACAACCGGGGAGCTGTTTTTT. Its translation is CSAREPGRTTGELFF.

This clonotype was seen at least ten times. The chain is built from TRBV10-1 and TRBJ1-1; D is uncertain. The CDR3 totals 13 residues. CDR1 and CDR2 from the germline V gene are WNHNN and SYGVQD (reference sequence). Trimming left V 7 bases short and J 0 bases short, with 9 bases between. This chain's CDR3 is CASTQNMNTEAFF. The CDR3 DNA sequence: TGCGCCAGCACCCAGAACATGAACACTGAAGCTTTCTTT.

With respect to this clonotype: A read error may explain this, as a much larger clone is one base away. The chain links TRBV4-1 to TRBJ2-2; D is unclear. V was clipped by 4 bases and J by 4 bases, with 10 bases between them. Germline CDR1 MGHRA, CDR2 YSYEKL. CDR3 size: 14 residues. The CDR3 nucleotides read TGCGCCAGCAGCCTAGATCGTATCACCGGGGAGCTGTTTTTT. It translates to CASSLDRITGELFF.

This clonotype was seen a handful of times. The chain combines TRBV7-9 with TRBJ2-7; D is tentatively TRBD1 or TRBD2 (6 bases each). Trimming stripped 5 bases from V and 4 bases from J, with 9 bases between. Germline V lookup: CDR1 SEHNR, CDR2 FQNEAQ (reference sequence). CDR3 length equals 12 residues. The CDR3 spells CASSTGAYEQYF. CDR3 sequence (DNA): TGTGCCAGCAGCACGGGGGCGTACGAGCAGTACTTC.

This clonotype was observed a few times. The chain recombines TRBV2 with TRBJ1-2; D unresolved. Per germline, CDR1 SNHLY and CDR2 FYNNEI. The CDR3 runs 13 residues. With 8 bases removed from V and 4 bases from J, the gap between germline ends came to 14 bases. CDR3 coding DNA: TGTGCCAGCGCTGAAGAGGACTTCTATGGCTACACCTTC. It translates to CASAEEDFYGYTF.

The chain combines TRBV3-1 with TRBJ1-6; D unresolved. Germline V CDR1 and CDR2: LGHDT, YNNKEL (reference sequence). Trimming shortened V by 0 bases and J by 10 bases, and 13 bases separated the two germline ends. This CDR3 is built from 15 residues. This chain's CDR3 is CASSQDPGRESPLHF. The CDR3 DNA sequence: TGTGCCAGCAGCCAAGACCCCGGGCGTGAGTCACCCCTCCACTTT.

The rearrangement joins TRBV20-1 to TRBJ1-4; D gene unclear. V dropped 3 bases and J dropped 7 bases, with 9 bases sitting between them. Germline CDR1 is DFQATT and CDR2 is SNEGSKA (reference sequence). The CDR3 extends over 12 amino acids. The CDR3: CSASSLSEKLFF. In nucleotides, the CDR3 is TGCAGTGCTAGTAGTTTGAGTGAAAAACTGTTTTTT.

This clonotype has a count of ten or more. The chain uses TRBV4-3 and TRBJ2-7, with D tentatively TRBD2 (5 bases). Germline V gene sequence: CDR1 LGHNA, CDR2 YSLEER. The CDR3 is 14 amino acids. V lost 4 bases and J lost 3, with 13 bases in between. The CDR3 nucleotides are TGCGCCAGCAGCCGGGAGAGAGCCAGCTACGAGCAGTACTTC. Translation: CASSRERASYEQYF.

This clonotype was counted at least ten times. This chain links TRBV10-3 with TRBJ2-5; D might be TRBD1 or TRBD2, each matching 7 bases. Germline V gene sequence: CDR1 ENHRY, CDR2 SYGVKD. The V end lost 6 bases, the J end lost 2 bases, and 16 bases lay between the germline ends. This CDR3 is built from 15 residues. The CDR3 DNA is TGTGCCATCAGAGCGGGACAGCGGATACAAGAGACCCAGTACTTC. It codes for CAIRAGQRIQETQYF.

This clonotype was detected only a few times. This chain uses TRBV5-1 with TRBJ1-1; D may be TRBD1 (6 bases). Germline CDR1 reads SGHRS; CDR2 reads YFSETQ. The CDR3 is 13 amino acids. V was clipped by 2 bases and J by 6 bases, with 11 bases between them. CDR3 bases: TGCGCCAGCAGCTTATCAGGGGTGCCTGAAGCTTTCTTT. Translation: CASSLSGVPEAFF.

Points on this clonotype: The junction departs from germline at one end; a sequencing error may be responsible. The rearrangement links TRBV24-1 to TRBJ2-7; TRBD2 is a possible D gene (5 bases). This CDR3 has 17 amino acids. Germline CDR1 is KGHDR and CDR2 is SFDVKD. CDR3 in amino acids: CASSDPEPPGIPYEQYF. The CDR3, as DNA: TGTGCCAGCAGTGATCCCGAACCCCCCGGGATACCCTACGAGCAGTACTTC.

In this sample, this clonotype turned up a few times. The V gene is TRBV3-1, the J gene TRBJ2-7; perhaps TRBD2 as D (5 bases). Germline V gives CDR1 LGHDT, CDR2 YNNKEL (reference sequence). The CDR3 runs to 12 residues. Trimming cost V 4 bases and J 3 bases, with 7 bases left between them. The CDR3 protein is CASSPDFYEQYF. The CDR3 coding sequence is TGTGCCAGCAGCCCGGACTTCTACGAGCAGTACTTC.

This sequence joins TRBV15 and TRBJ1-2; TRBD1 matches at 7 bases. CDR3 length: 16 residues. Unmatched junction bases numbered 8, after V lost 3 bases and J lost 1 base. The V gene's germline CDR1 is LNHNV and CDR2 YYDKDF (reference sequence). The CDR3 DNA is TGTGCCACCAGCAGCGGTGGACAGGCCTATAACTATGGCTACACCTTC. Translation: CATSSGGQAYNYGYTF.

In its sample, this clonotype was seen many times. The chain employs TRBV30 and TRBJ1-2, with D maybe TRBD1 (5 bases). Germline V lookup: CDR1 GTSNPN, CDR2 SVGIG (reference sequence). CDR3 length: 13 amino acids. V lost 6 bases and J lost 0, with 11 bases in between. The CDR3 is CACNEGANYGYTF. As DNA, the CDR3 is TGTGCCTGCAATGAAGGGGCTAACTATGGCTACACCTTC.

This clonotype was seen ten or more times. The rearrangement uses TRBV9 and TRBJ1-5; possible D gene TRBD1, 5 bases. This CDR3 contains 15 residues. V was clipped by 3 bases and J by 5 bases, with 15 bases between them. CDR1 is SGDLS, CDR2 YYNGEE, per germline. The CDR3 is CASSGGSGGYQPQHF. CDR3 in DNA: TGTGCCAGCAGCGGGGGGAGCGGAGGGTATCAGCCCCAGCATTTT.

The J gene is TRBJ1-2, the V gene TRBV7-2; D might be TRBD1 (6 bases). Per germline, CDR1 SGHTA and CDR2 FQGNSA. The CDR3 covers 12 residues. Between the trimmed V and J ends, which lost 4 bases and 6 bases, there was a span of 9 bases. The CDR3 DNA reads as TGTGCCAGCAGCTCGACAGGCCATGGCTACACCTTC. Amino acids: CASSSTGHGYTF.

The sample holds many counts of this clonotype. The chain carries TRBV10-3 and TRBJ1-1, with D perhaps TRBD1 (5 bases). This CDR3 region has 13 residues. CDR1 is ENHRY, CDR2 SYGVKD, per germline. The germline V and J ends were trimmed by 2 bases and 6 bases, with 10 bases remaining between them. The CDR3 sequence is CAISESQGAEAFF. The CDR3 region has the DNA TGTGCCATCAGTGAGAGCCAGGGCGCTGAAGCTTTCTTT.

Worth noting for this clonotype: Being one base from a much bigger clone, this may be a read error. The V gene is TRBV3-1, the J gene TRBJ1-6; possibly TRBD1 for D (6 bases). The ends were cut back, 8 bases at V and 2 bases at J, with 7 bases in the middle. The germline gives CDR1 LGHDT, CDR2 YNNKEL (reference sequence). This CDR3 has 13 residues. CDR3 DNA sequence: TGTGCCAGCGGACAGACCTATAATTCACCCCTCCACTTT. It translates to CASGQTYNSPLHF.

The chain combines TRBV10-3 with TRBJ1-6; D call uncertain. Germline-derived CDR1 and CDR2 are ENHRY and SYGVKD. The CDR3 has 20 residues. Deletions cut 0 bases from V and 0 bases from J, with 18 bases between. DNA for the CDR3: TGTGCCATCAGTGAGTCGTTGGGGAGACCAACGAGCTCCTATAATTCACCCCTCCACTTT. This gives the protein CAISESLGRPTSSYNSPLHF.

This clonotype was seen only a few times. The junction departs from germline at one end; a sequencing error may be responsible. This sequence joins TRBV10-3 and TRBJ2-5; D is perhaps TRBD1 (6 bases). The CDR3 is 14 residues long. CDR1 and CDR2 from the germline V gene are ENHRY and SYGVKD. The CDR3 DNA sequence: TGTGCCACCAGTCGGGATGGACAGATAGAGACCCAGTACTTC. Translation gives CATSRDGQIETQYF.